The 10 T cell receptor beta chains listed next were all sequenced from one sample in a study of T cell responses to AZD1222 COVID-19 vaccine. Clones were sequenced by immunoSEQ multiplex PCR, and TCRdb holds only the in-frame ones, with some missing. This table holds 70,000 to 85,000 clones, over 80% found once. The specimen was peripheral blood, collected on day 0 of AZD1222 vaccination. The receptor source for this set is an adult in good health.

J is TRBJ1-1 and V is TRBV2; 11 bases fit TRBD1. Germline V gene data show CDR1 as SNHLY and CDR2 as FYNNEI. The CDR3 extends over 15 amino acids. V shed 6 bases, J shed 5 bases, and the junction held 8 bases outside the gene matches. The DNA of the CDR3 is TGTGCCAGCAGGGAAAGGACAGGGGGCGAGACTGAAGCTTTCTTT. Translated: CASRERTGGETEAFF.

V usage is TRBV21-1 and J usage is TRBJ2-7; the D call in the table, TRBD2, was not verified against the DNA. TRBV21-1 is termed a pseudogene. The length of the CDR3 is 14 residues. The CDR3 spells CASSKEARPYEQYF. The CDR3 DNA follows: TGTGCCAGCAGCAAAGAAGCGAGACCCTACGAGCAGTACTTC.

The genes are TRBV2 and TRBJ1-2, with D possibly being TRBD1 (5 bases). CDR1 and CDR2 (germline): SNHLY, FYNNEI. V lost 0 bases to trimming and J lost 4 bases, with 12 bases between them. CDR3 length: 15 residues. This CDR3 reads CASSEAPGTGYGYTF. CDR3 DNA sequence: TGTGCCAGCAGTGAAGCGCCCGGGACGGGCTATGGCTACACCTTC.

Turning to this clone: Other DNA sequences from this sample encode an identical CDR3 as well. V gene TRBV19 combines with J gene TRBJ2-2; 9 nucleotides line up with TRBD1. V dropped 5 bases and J dropped 3; count of bases not matched to a gene: 10. Per germline, CDR1 LNHDA and CDR2 SQIVND (reference sequence). The CDR3 is 17 amino acids. The CDR3 spells CASSLITGTGYTGELFF. The DNA for the CDR3 is TGTGCCAGTAGTTTAATAACCGGGACAGGGTACACCGGGGAGCTGTTTTTT.

This clone was seen just once. The gene calls are TRBV10-3 and TRBJ1-1; 9 bases fit TRBD1. The CDR3 runs to 13 residues. Germline-derived CDR1 and CDR2 are ENHRY and SYGVKD. Germline trimming cut 8 bases from V and 5 bases from J; bases unmatched to any gene: 6. CDR3 residues: CAISRTGDTEAFF. The CDR3 region has the DNA TGTGCCATCTCCAGGACAGGGGATACTGAAGCTTTCTTT.

The chain couples TRBV6-2 or TRBV6-3 to TRBJ2-3; TRBD2 matches 9 bases. V trimming: 5 bases; J trimming: 4 bases; junction bases outside the gene matches: 19. The CDR3 spans 19 residues. The germline V gene encodes CDR1 MNHEY and CDR2 SVGEGT. DNA for the CDR3: TGTGCCAGCAGTCTCAGGAAAGGTTCGGCGGGAGGGCCATCAGATACGCAGTATTTT. Residues: CASSLRKGSAGGPSDTQYF.

V is TRBV7-9 and J is TRBJ2-1; 7 bases align to TRBD2. The CDR3 sequence is 15 residues long. CDR1 and CDR2 from the germline V gene are SEHNR and FQNEAQ (reference sequence). V dropped 5 bases and J dropped 4; count of bases not matched to a gene: 8. CDR3 in amino acids: CASSPTASGYNEQFF. CDR3 coding DNA: TGTGCCAGCAGCCCGACGGCTAGCGGATACAATGAGCAGTTCTTC.

This sequence joins TRBV19 and TRBJ2-1, with TRBD2 identical over 9 bases. The ends lost 4 bases at V and 6 bases at J; junction bases unmatched: 7. Germline V gene sequence: CDR1 LNHDA, CDR2 SQIVND (reference sequence). This CDR3 has 15 residues. As DNA, the CDR3 is TGTGCCAGTAGTACTCCGGGACTAGCCTTCAATGAGCAGTTCTTC. It encodes CASSTPGLAFNEQFF.

In nucleotides, the CDR3 is TGCGCCAGCAGCCCAGGCTCCGAAACAGATACGCAGTATTTT. It yields the protein CASSPGSETDTQYF. V is TRBV5-1 and J is TRBJ2-3; D is undetermined. Germline V CDR1 and CDR2: SGHRS, YFSETQ. CDR3 length equals 14 residues. The ends were cut back, 4 bases at V and 3 bases at J, with 12 bases in the middle.

The chain has TRBV24-1 and TRBJ1-2, with D maybe TRBD1 (5 bases). This CDR3 has 12 amino acids. The V and J ends lost 4 bases and 6 bases respectively, with 8 bases between them. From germline, CDR1 is KGHDR and CDR2 SFDVKD. The DNA for the CDR3 is TGTGCCACCAGTGAGTCGGGGGATGGCTACACCTTC. Its translation: CATSESGDGYTF.